This T cell receptor beta chain was obtained from a study of cytomegalovirus exposure and HLA in healthy donors (dated by TCRdb to about 2017). With respect to the entire study: In an earlier analysis of some 550 of the donors, roughly 300 Gb of sequence data and some 100 million unique TCR beta sequences from some 170 million T cells were reported. Around 320 gigabases of sequencing data and roughly 90 million unique TCR sequences were included in an early release covering roughly 700 HLA-typed donors. The genetic ancestry cluster associated with self-reported Caucasian donors included roughly 84% of the 300 to 450 genotyped donors. The study aimed to test whether cataloging public T cell receptors could reveal signatures of past pathogen exposure. The study profiled the T cell repertoires of fewer than 850 subjects by immunosequencing and related them to cytomegalovirus serostatus. Besides the first cohort of roughly 660 subjects, a separate validation cohort made up of over a hundred different subjects was used. To predict cytomegalovirus infection status, the study combined high-throughput TCR immunosequencing, statistical association of individual TCRs with disease status, and machine learning. In a later analysis, previously published TCR beta repertoires from fewer than 750 donors were re-analyzed and high-resolution HLA genotyping was added so that TCR occurrence patterns could be studied. In the later analysis, no new phenotypic data were used to find candidate immune exposures; instead, reliance was placed on TCR beta sequences and their occurrence across donors. An earlier analysis of some 500 of the donors used high-throughput TCR beta sequencing to judge whether each TCR beta V gene segment behaved as functional or pseudogenic. Donor age, sex, ethnicity and CMV serostatus were compiled together with the repertoire data. Genome-wide SNP genotypes for about three fifths of the roughly 700 donors were used in a later genetic analysis, which treated that subset as a discovery cohort. All discovery cohort repertoires had been generated using a single sequencing platform. HLA typing covered class I and class II loci at four-digit resolution. Typing coverage differed by locus: A, B, C, DRB1 and DQB1 were typed in roughly 620-640 donors, DQA1 in approximately 520, DPA1 in 600 to 610, and DPB1 in roughly 470. Four or five DR-DQ haplotypes were handled as single units for association and clustering because linkage in the cohort was strong. Across 398 genotyped donors of the cohort, an average of approximately 240,000 unique TCR beta nucleotide sequences per donor were sequenced, and around 20% of those sequences were non-productive.

The CDR3 starts with the cysteine, ends with the phenylalanine, and has 14 residues. Just the 42-base CDR3 DNA is kept, in frame starting at base 1. Cut back by 0 bases and 10 bases, the V and J ends lie 18 bases apart. The germline V gene (reference sequence) supplies CDR1 GTSNPN and CDR2 SVGIG. This clone has a handful of counts. Its target antigen remains unknown. No base qualities exist here, and no much larger clone lies one base off it. The cohort consisted of 600 to 700 healthy bone marrow donors. At the time of sampling, all cohort members were nominally healthy, though unrecorded immune exposures were likely present. The donor tested CMV seronegative, placing the donor among the 350 to 400 seronegative members of the cohort. Every donor gave a peripheral blood sample, and the peripheral blood mononuclear cells from that sample were used for TCR beta sequencing. The Qiagen DNeasy Blood Extraction Kit was used to extract genomic DNA from the blood cell samples.

The protocol used for the library was the immunoSEQ multiplex PCR assay. For the multiplex PCR, a mixture combining 60 forward primers for TCR Vbeta segments and 13 reverse primers for TCR Jbeta segments was used. The CDR3 region of rearranged TCR beta genes was amplified from genomic DNA by a multiplex PCR assay. The amplified TCR beta libraries were sequenced on the Illumina HiSeq System as 87-base-pair reads. The authors' pipeline ran thus. A later analysis tallied some 79 million unique TCR beta chains across the 666 repertoires, and some 12 million of those chains were shared by two or more donors. To remove PCR and sequencing errors, raw reads were error-corrected and collapsed into unique sequences using a nearest-neighbor algorithm that merged closely related sequences. To assign V, D and J gene segments, CDR3 sequences were aligned to IMGT reference sequences. For a sequence to be retained, a match of at least six nucleotides was required to both a V gene segment and a J gene segment. A rearrangement was called productive if the CDR3 had no stop codons and remained in frame with V and J, and every other rearrangement was called non-productive. CDR3 was defined by IMGT convention, running from the second conserved V-encoded cysteine to the conserved J-encoded phenylalanine. In an earlier analysis of 500 to 650 of the donors, sequences lacking an unambiguous match to a single V gene segment were excluded. In an earlier analysis of 587 of the donors, V segments were called functional above 56.7% productive rearrangements and were called segregating when the between-donor standard deviation exceeded 5%. A statistical classification framework was built to diagnose cytomegalovirus status from the catalog of TCR beta chain sequences. A later analysis assigned V and J genes by comparing TCR nucleotide sequences with IMGT/GENE-DB human TR gene sequences. In a later analysis, CDR3 sequences and most-parsimonious VDJ recombination scenarios were assigned using the TCRdist pipeline. In a later analysis, each TCR beta chain was defined by its CDR3 amino acid sequence together with its V-gene family, and reads without a unique V-gene family were excluded. As a way to deal with suspected cross-contamination and a sequencing artifact, a later analysis dropped 450 to 600 nucleotide sequences that were highly shared and had low generation probability. A later analysis calculated a clonal expansion index for each public chain from normalized within-repertoire ranks of inferred template counts. In a later analysis, generation probabilities were computed using a VDJ recombination model fitted to out-of-frame rearrangements, and the results were checked against IGoR. In a later analysis, hypergeometric tests were used to score TCR-TCR, TCR-HLA and TCR-CMV co-occurrence, with a repertoire-size bias correction applied to TCR pairs. A later analysis estimated false discovery rates by permuting HLA or CMV assignments 20 times. A later analysis grouped co-occurring TCRs with DBSCAN, adding TCRdist sequence similarity when clustering within HLA-allele-positive subsets. For co-occurrence clustering, repertoires with fewer than 30,000 or more than 120,000 public chains were excluded, along with roughly 5 repertoires with anomalous nucleotide sharing. Not all clones reach the TCRdb copy of this immuneACCESS table, which keeps in-frame sequences only. Checked studies attribute under half of the gap to unresolved V genes and leave the rest unexplained. That table is the source of V, J and clone size, and D and trimming were worked out from the DNA. For this sample there are around 210,000 clones; about 77% appear just once. The top ten clones comprise about 2.7% of the sample.

Study-level results and caveats: In both the original and validation cohorts, the classifier was reported to diagnose cytomegalovirus status with high specificity and sensitivity. Across donors, most TCR sequences were observed very rarely, whereas some public TCRs were present in many individuals. In a later analysis, several top co-occurrence clusters were reported to appear linked to parvovirus B19, influenza, CMV and Epstein-Barr virus. When HLA alleles, especially DR and DQ, strongly co-occurred, attributing TCR associations to individual alleles was difficult. A further reported finding was that TCR beta sequences accurately predicted the HLA-A and HLA-B alleles for most subjects in the first cohort. According to a later analysis, most CMV-associated TCR beta chains appeared to be HLA-restricted, and the HLA associations seemed to be driven largely by CMV exposure. The only immune exposure information available for the cohort was CMV serostatus. A total of 150 to 200 TCR beta chains were listed by the study as associated with cytomegalovirus. A few of the identified cytomegalovirus-associated TCR beta chains were confirmed in vitro to be specific for cytomegalovirus antigens. Only TCR beta chains were sequenced in this cohort, and the absence of alpha or paired-chain data limited detectable features. In a later genetic analysis, a missense DCLRE1C variant was associated with V-gene and J-gene trimming of TCR beta chains, and the association was replicated in an independent cohort. According to a later genetic analysis, donors in an Asian-associated ancestry cluster had fewer N-insertions in productive TCRs than the approximately 650-donor mean. In a later analysis, the rate of TCR association differed among HLA loci, with DRB1 alleles having the most associated TCRs and HLA-C alleles having the fewest. The earlier analysis of some 540 of the donors excluded roughly 16 rarely observed V segments, including chromosome 9 orphons, because counts were too low. An earlier analysis of around 600 of the donors showed that most TCR beta V segments appeared in productive rearrangements either about 87% or about 30% of the time, which broadly matched IMGT annotations. The authors suggested that the approach could potentially be generalized to other disease states and immunological phenotypes. The 87-base-pair reads could not distinguish some IMGT-functional V segments, including TRBV6-2 and TRBV6-3, so those segments were excluded. A later analysis found that HLA-associated TCR beta chains were more clonally expanded and had lower generation probabilities than equally common non-associated chains. Specific HLA alleles were associated with 16,951 TCR beta sequences at a false discovery rate of 0.05 in a later analysis. The presence/absence analyses assumed that sequencing depth was roughly uniform across donors, and that assumption may not be true. Because HLA typing was missing for some donors at each locus, association tests included only the typed subset. The sequencing pipeline was judged likely to have produced a cluster of highly shared sequence variants as a technical artifact. Linkage disequilibrium might explain the correlated functional status among segregating V segments, but an unknown experimental factor could not be ruled out.

The V gene is TRBV30 and the J gene is TRBJ1-1, and the D gene may be TRBD1, 6 bases matching. The specimen was PBMCs. This sequence was found in a woman between 25 and 40 years old in good health and CMV-seronegative. At the DNA level, the sequence is TGTGCCTGGAGTGTACAGGGTTGGGGGCTGGGAGCTTTCTTT. Its product reads: CAWSVQGWGLGAFF.